This T cell receptor (beta chain) was observed in a study of blood T cell repertoires in COVID-19. Overall study: Sample material is recorded as cDNA or gDNA derived from T cells, B-cell-depleted T cells, or PBMCs.

The germline CDR1 and CDR2 sequences are MDHEN and SYDVKM. The ends lost 4 bases at V and 3 bases at J; junction bases unmatched: 11. The CDR3 consists of 16 residues. Per the original methods: How many nucleated cells were present was estimated from reference gene primer amplification. Some clones are missing from TCRdb's copy, which holds only in-frame ones; the method was immunoSEQ multiplex PCR. The V and J calls and the clone size are those of that table, but D and trimming were determined from the DNA. The sample has roughly 200,000 clones, about four fifths seen once. The cohort comprised adults aged roughly 18 to 95 years residing in approximately 25 US areas. Donors were grouped by their self-reported clinical history.

The sequencing sample was made of PBMCs or T cells enriched from blood (not recorded which). The sequence derives from a woman in her 50s who had been exposed to COVID-19. The chain uses TRBV28 and TRBJ1-1, with 7 bases matching TRBD1. CDR3 sequence: CASSWLLNRGDTEAFF. The CDR3 DNA is TGTGCCAGCAGTTGGCTTTTGAACAGGGGTGACACTGAAGCTTTCTTT.